These 5 T cell receptor beta chains share one sample of origin, sequenced in a study of beta chain features in type 1 diabetes. Expressed TCRB transcripts were sequenced after all isolated RNA was converted to cDNA. The method was immunoSEQ multiplex PCR; TCRdb's version includes in-frame clones alone and lacks a portion of them. The data contain 330,000 or so clones, about 19% of them seen just once; the ten biggest clones take up approximately 0.043%. Sequencing used naive CD4+ T cells from blood. These receptor sequences come from a woman aged 18-35 years in good health.

CDR3 in amino acids: CASSSSQGREKLFF. In nucleotides, the CDR3 is TGTGCCAGCAGCTCATCCCAGGGGCGGGAAAAACTGTTTTTT. The chain recombines TRBV7-2 with TRBJ1-4; the D gene is possibly TRBD1 (6 bases). The CDR3 sequence is 14 residues long. Looked up from germline, CDR1 is SGHTA and CDR2 is FQGNSA. With 4 bases removed from V and 8 bases from J, the gap between germline ends came to 14 bases.

The rearrangement uses TRBV15 and TRBJ1-2; TRBD1 matches at 9 bases. Looked up from germline, CDR1 is LNHNV and CDR2 is YYDKDF (reference sequence). V lost 1 base and J lost 7; bases outside the gene matches: 4. This CDR3 is built from 14 residues. The CDR3 loop reads CATSRGGQGSGYTF. The CDR3 DNA reads TGTGCCACCAGCAGAGGGGGACAGGGTAGTGGCTACACCTTC.

This clone was seen a few times. This rearrangement joins TRBV9 to TRBJ2-5, with 9 bases matching TRBD1. V lost 0 bases and J lost 5; bases outside the gene matches: 8. Per the germline V gene, CDR1 is SGDLS and CDR2 is YYNGEE. This CDR3 is built from 16 residues. This CDR3 reads CASSVGPGQGLETQYF. CDR3 nucleotides: TGTGCCAGCAGCGTAGGTCCGGGACAGGGATTGGAGACCCAGTACTTC.

The CDR3 DNA follows: TGTGCCAGCAGCTTGCGGTCTCTTAACTATGGCTACACCTTC. It codes for CASSLRSLNYGYTF. The genes are TRBV5-6 and TRBJ1-2; no firm D call. Deletions cut 1 base from V and 1 base from J, with 8 bases between. The CDR3 is 14 residues long. Germline V lookup: CDR1 SGHDT, CDR2 YYEEEE.

The V gene is TRBV27, the J gene TRBJ1-5; 7 bases match TRBD1. V lost 5 bases and J lost 4; bases outside the gene matches: 11. The CDR3 is made up of 16 amino acids. Germline V gene sequence: CDR1 MNHEY, CDR2 SMNVEV (reference sequence). This CDR3 reads CASSPFVGQVNQPQHF. DNA for the CDR3: TGTGCCAGCAGTCCCTTCGTCGGACAGGTAAATCAGCCCCAGCATTTT.